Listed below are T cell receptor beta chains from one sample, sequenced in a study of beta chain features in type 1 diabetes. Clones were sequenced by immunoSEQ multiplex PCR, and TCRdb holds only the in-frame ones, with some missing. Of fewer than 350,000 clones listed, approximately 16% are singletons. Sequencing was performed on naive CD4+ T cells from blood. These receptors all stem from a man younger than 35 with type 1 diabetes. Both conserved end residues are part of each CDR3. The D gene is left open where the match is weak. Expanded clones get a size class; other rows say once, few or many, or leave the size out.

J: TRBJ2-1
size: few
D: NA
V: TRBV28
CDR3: CASSVSLKEQFF
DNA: TGTGCCAGCAGTGTTTCACTAAAAGAGCAGTTCTTC

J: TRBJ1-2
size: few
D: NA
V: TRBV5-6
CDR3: CASSLASGYTF
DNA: TGTGCCAGCAGCTTGGCCTCTGGCTACACCTTC

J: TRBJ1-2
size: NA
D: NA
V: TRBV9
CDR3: CASSVNPLRRADGYTF
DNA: TGTGCCAGCAGCGTAAACCCACTCCGGCGGGCTGATGGCTACACCTTC

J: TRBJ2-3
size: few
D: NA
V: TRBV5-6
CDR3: CASSLPGGRGTDTQYF
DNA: TGTGCCAGCAGCTTACCGGGTGGGCGAGGGACAGATACGCAGTATTTT

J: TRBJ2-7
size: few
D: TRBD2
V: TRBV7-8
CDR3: CASSLGGGAYEQYF
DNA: TGTGCCAGCAGCCTGGGCGGGGGGGCCTACGAGCAGTACTTC

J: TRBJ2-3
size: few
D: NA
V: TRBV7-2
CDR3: CASSSFPADTQYF
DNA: TGTGCCAGCAGCTCGTTCCCGGCAGATACGCAGTATTTT

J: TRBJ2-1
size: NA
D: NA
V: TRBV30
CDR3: CAWGQYNEQFF
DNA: TGTGCCTGGGGACAGTACAATGAGCAGTTCTTC

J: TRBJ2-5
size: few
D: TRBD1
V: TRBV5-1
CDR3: CASGPGTGAQETQYF
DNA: TGCGCCAGCGGACCCGGGACAGGGGCTCAAGAGACCCAGTACTTC

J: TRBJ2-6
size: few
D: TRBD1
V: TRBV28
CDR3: CASLSGGVPTGANVLTF
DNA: TGTGCCAGCCTATCAGGGGGAGTCCCCACTGGGGCCAACGTCCTGACTTTC

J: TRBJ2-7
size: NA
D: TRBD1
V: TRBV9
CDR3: CARNDRAEEQYF
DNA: TGTGCCAGAAACGACAGGGCGGAGGAGCAGTACTTC

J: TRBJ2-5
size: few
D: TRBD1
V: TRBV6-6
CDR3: CASSQTGGLETQYF
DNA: TGTGCCAGCAGTCAGACAGGGGGCCTTGAGACCCAGTACTTC

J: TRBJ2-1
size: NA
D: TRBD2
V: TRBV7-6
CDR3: CASSSSGSPYNEQFF
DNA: TGTGCCAGCAGCAGTAGCGGGAGTCCCTACAATGAGCAGTTCTTC

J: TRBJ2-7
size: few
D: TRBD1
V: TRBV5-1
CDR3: CASSAKPGQGAKEQYF
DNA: TGCGCCAGCAGCGCAAAACCGGGACAGGGGGCGAAGGAGCAGTACTTC

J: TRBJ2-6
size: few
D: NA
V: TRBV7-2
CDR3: CASSSSRSGANVLTF
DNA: TGTGCCAGCAGCTCGTCGAGGTCTGGGGCCAACGTCCTGACTTTC

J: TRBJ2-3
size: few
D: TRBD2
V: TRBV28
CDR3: CASSALSGGAEDTQYF
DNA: TGTGCCAGCAGTGCCCTAAGCGGGGGGGCCGAAGATACGCAGTATTTT

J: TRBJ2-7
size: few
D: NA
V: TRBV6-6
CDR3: CASSTGTFYEQYF
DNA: TGTGCCAGCAGTACCGGGACATTCTACGAGCAGTACTTC

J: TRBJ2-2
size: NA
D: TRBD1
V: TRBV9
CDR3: CASSEGPAGGMAGTGELFF
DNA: TGTGCCAGCAGCGAGGGTCCCGCAGGGGGCATGGCTGGGACCGGGGAGCTGTTTTTT

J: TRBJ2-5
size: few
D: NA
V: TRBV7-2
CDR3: CASSLGLTIQETQYF
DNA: TGTGCCAGCAGCCTTGGACTAACCATACAAGAGACCCAGTACTTC

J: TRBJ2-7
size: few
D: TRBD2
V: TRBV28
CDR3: CATSRLAGAYEQYF
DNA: TGTGCCACTTCCAGGCTAGCGGGCGCCTACGAGCAGTACTTC

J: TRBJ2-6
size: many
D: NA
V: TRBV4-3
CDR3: CASSRRSGANVLTF
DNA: TGCGCCAGCAGCCGGCGGTCTGGGGCCAACGTCCTGACTTTC

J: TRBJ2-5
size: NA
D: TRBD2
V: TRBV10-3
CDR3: CAISDSGSAGVVETQYF
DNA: TGTGCCATCAGTGATAGTGGGTCAGCGGGAGTAGTTGAGACCCAGTACTTC

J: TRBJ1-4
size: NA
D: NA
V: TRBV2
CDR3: CASSPIGQEKLFF
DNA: TGTGCCAGCAGCCCGATCGGACAGGAAAAACTGTTTTTT

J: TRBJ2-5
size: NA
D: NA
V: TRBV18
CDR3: CASSPLGREETQYF
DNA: TGTGCCAGCTCACCCCTTGGCAGGGAAGAGACCCAGTACTTC

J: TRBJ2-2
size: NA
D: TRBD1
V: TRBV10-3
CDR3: CAISAGGGELFF
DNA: TGTGCCATCAGCGCAGGGGGCGGGGAGCTGTTTTTT

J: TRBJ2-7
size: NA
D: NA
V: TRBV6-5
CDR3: CASSYSGRGDYEQYF
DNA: TGTGCCAGCAGTTACTCGGGGCGGGGAGACTACGAGCAGTACTTC

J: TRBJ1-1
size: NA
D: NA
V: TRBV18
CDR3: CASSPFGEVSGTEAFF
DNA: TGTGCCAGCTCACCGTTTGGGGAGGTGTCTGGCACTGAAGCTTTCTTT

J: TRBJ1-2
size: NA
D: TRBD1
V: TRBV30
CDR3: CAWGIQGASGYTF
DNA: TGTGCCTGGGGAATACAGGGGGCTAGTGGCTACACCTTC

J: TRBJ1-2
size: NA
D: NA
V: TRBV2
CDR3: CASSIMGGFDYGYTF
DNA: TGTGCCAGCAGCATCATGGGGGGTTTCGACTATGGCTACACCTTC

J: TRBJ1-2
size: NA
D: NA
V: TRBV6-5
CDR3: CASSYGLRYGYTF
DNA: TGTGCCAGCAGTTACGGTTTGCGCTATGGCTACACCTTC

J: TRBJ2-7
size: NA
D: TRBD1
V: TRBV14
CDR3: CASGRGLVGEQYF
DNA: TGTGCCAGCGGCAGGGGGCTTGTCGGCGAGCAGTACTTC

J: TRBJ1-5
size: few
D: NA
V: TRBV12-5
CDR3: CASGLPGGGNSNQPQHF
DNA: TGTGCTAGTGGTTTGCCCGGAGGCGGTAATAGCAATCAGCCCCAGCATTTT

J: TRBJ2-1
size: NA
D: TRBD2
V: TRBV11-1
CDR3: CASSFGRTSGRIAYEQFF
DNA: TGTGCCAGCAGCTTTGGGAGGACTAGCGGTCGAATAGCATATGAGCAGTTCTTC

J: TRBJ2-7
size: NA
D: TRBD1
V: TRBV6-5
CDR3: CASSPTGTYEQYF
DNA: TGTGCCAGCAGTCCGACAGGGACCTACGAGCAGTACTTC

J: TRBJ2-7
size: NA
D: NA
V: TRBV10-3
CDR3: CASSRDTFYEQYF
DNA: TGTGCCAGCAGCCGGGACACCTTCTACGAGCAGTACTTC

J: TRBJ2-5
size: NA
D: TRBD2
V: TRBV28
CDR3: CASSSFSGGAVSETQYF
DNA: TGTGCCAGCAGTTCCTTTAGCGGGGGGGCCGTTTCAGAGACCCAGTACTTC

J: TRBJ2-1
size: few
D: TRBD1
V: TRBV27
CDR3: CASSSGGRVGNEQFF
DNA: TGTGCCAGCAGTTCAGGGGGCAGGGTCGGAAATGAGCAGTTCTTC

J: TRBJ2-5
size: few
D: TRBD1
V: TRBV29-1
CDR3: CSVGGQGMETQYF
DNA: TGCAGCGTTGGGGGACAGGGGATGGAGACCCAGTACTTC

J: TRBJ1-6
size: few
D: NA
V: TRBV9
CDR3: CASSVSGKLDSPLHF
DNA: TGTGCCAGCAGCGTTAGCGGGAAGTTAGATTCACCCCTCCACTTT

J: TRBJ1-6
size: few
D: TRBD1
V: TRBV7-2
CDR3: CASRLRTGGANTNSPLHF
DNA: TGTGCCAGCAGACTAAGGACAGGGGGTGCAAACACTAATTCACCCCTCCACTTT

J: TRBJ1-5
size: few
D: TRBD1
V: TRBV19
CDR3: CASSPGQGHQPQHF
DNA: TGTGCCAGTAGCCCGGGACAGGGTCACCAGCCCCAGCATTTT

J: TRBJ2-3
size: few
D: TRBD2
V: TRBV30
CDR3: CAWSPGLADIDTQYF
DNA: TGTGCCTGGAGCCCCGGACTAGCGGATATAGATACGCAGTATTTT

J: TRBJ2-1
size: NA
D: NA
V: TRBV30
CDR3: CAWSILGTYNEQFF
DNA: TGTGCCTGGAGTATACTAGGGACCTACAATGAGCAGTTCTTC

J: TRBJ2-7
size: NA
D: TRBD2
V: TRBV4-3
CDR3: CASSLSAGGSYEQYF
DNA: TGCGCCAGCAGCCTCTCAGCGGGGGGAAGCTACGAGCAGTACTTC

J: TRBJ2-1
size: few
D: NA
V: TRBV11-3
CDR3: CASSLEAGINEQFF
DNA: TGTGCCAGCAGCTTAGAAGCGGGCATCAATGAGCAGTTCTTC

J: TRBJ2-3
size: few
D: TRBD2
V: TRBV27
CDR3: CASSSGGRALNTQYF
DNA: TGTGCCAGCAGTTCCGGCGGGAGAGCGCTTAATACGCAGTATTTT

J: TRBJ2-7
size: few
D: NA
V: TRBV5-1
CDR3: CASSLAYGSYEQYF
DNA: TGCGCCAGCAGCTTGGCCTATGGGAGCTACGAGCAGTACTTC

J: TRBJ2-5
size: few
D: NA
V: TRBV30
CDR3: CAWSIGGMQETQYF
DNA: TGTGCCTGGAGTATAGGCGGGATGCAAGAGACCCAGTACTTC

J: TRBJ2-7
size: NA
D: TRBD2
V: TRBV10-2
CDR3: CASSESGTSGEYEQYF
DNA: TGCGCCAGCAGTGAGTCCGGGACTAGCGGGGAGTACGAGCAGTACTTC

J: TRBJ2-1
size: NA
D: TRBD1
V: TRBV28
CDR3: CASSSPDRENEQFF
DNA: TGTGCCAGCAGTTCCCCGGACAGGGAGAATGAGCAGTTCTTC

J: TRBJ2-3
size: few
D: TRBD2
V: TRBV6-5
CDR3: CASSYDSGGFTQYF
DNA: TGTGCCAGCAGTTACGATAGCGGGGGGTTTACGCAGTATTTT

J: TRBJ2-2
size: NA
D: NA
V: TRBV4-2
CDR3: CASSQDRETRPPRAGELFF
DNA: TGTGCCAGCAGCCAAGATAGAGAGACTAGACCACCCAGGGCCGGGGAGCTGTTTTTT

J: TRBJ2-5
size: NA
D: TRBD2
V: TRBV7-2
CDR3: CASSSRLAETQYF
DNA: TGTGCCAGCAGCTCCCGACTAGCGGAGACCCAGTACTTC

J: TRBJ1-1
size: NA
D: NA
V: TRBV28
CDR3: CASSLAGTEAFF
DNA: TGTGCCAGCAGTTTGGCGGGCACTGAAGCTTTCTTT

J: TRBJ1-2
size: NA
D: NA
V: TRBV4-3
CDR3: CASSQGIRLAGGYTF
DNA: TGCGCCAGCAGCCAAGGTATCAGGCTGGCGGGTGGCTACACCTTC

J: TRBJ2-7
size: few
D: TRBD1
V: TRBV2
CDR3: CASRGDSYEQYF
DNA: TGTGCCAGCAGGGGGGACAGCTACGAGCAGTACTTC

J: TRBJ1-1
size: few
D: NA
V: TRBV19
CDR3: CASSEDTEAFF
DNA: TGTGCCAGTAGTGAGGACACTGAAGCTTTCTTT

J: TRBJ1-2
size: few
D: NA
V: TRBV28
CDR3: CASSPRGVTF
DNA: TGTGCCAGCAGCCCCCGCGGGGTCACCTTC

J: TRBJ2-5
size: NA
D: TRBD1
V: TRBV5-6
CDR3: CASRKQGAETQYF
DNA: TGTGCCAGCAGAAAACAGGGGGCAGAGACCCAGTACTTC

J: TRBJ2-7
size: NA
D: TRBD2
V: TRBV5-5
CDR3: CASSLGLAGGRDEQYF
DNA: TGTGCCAGCAGCTTGGGACTAGCGGGGGGCCGGGACGAGCAGTACTTC

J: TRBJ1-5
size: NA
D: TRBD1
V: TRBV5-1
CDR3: CASSSRTGEQPQHF
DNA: TGCGCCAGCAGCTCCCGGACAGGGGAACAGCCCCAGCATTTT